This TCR beta chain is from a study of cytomegalovirus exposure and HLA in healthy donors. Study details: When 398 donors were genotyped, roughly four fifths of them were found to fall in the Caucasian-associated ancestry cluster.

This clone showed up just once. The CDR3 is 13 residues long. From germline, CDR1 is SGHKS and CDR2 YYEKEE (reference sequence). The V and J ends lost 1 base and 10 bases, in that order; junction bases with no gene match: 5. PCR involved 60 Vbeta and 13 Jbeta primers. Clones were read by immunoSEQ multiplex PCR, and TCRdb kept only the in-frame ones, dropping some. The table lists about 94,000 clones, roughly 86% of them singletons, with about 9.3% in the top ten. This chain joins TRBV5-5 and TRBJ2-3, with 8 nucleotides matching TRBD2. The TCR originated in a human donor in good health. The material sequenced was PBMCs. Here the CDR3 reads CASSLRLAGAQYF. CDR3 DNA sequence: TGTGCCAGCAGCTTGCGGCTAGCGGGTGCGCAGTATTTT.